The 24 T cell receptor beta chains reported below all come from one sample, sequenced in a study of breast tumors, draining lymph nodes, adjacent tissues. TCRdb redid the calling of the multiplex PCR reads with MiXCR, one entry per CDR3 protein. The table lists about 270,000 distinct CDR3 sequences, about 33% of them singletons, with more than 0.95% in the top ten. Samples came from axillary lymph nodes draining the breast cancer. Sequencing input: axillary lymph node tissue. All receptors derive from a female donor with breast cancer. Some clones in this sample may be carry-over from other donors' samples.

This clonotype was detected ten times or more. V usage is TRBV7-8 and J usage is TRBJ2-5; 10 nucleotides match TRBD1. The CDR3 is 16 amino acids. Germline loops: CDR1 SGHVS, CDR2 FQNEAQ. V trimming: 1 base; J trimming: 4 bases; junction bases outside the gene matches: 6. CDR3 sequence reads: CASSLGTGGLGETQYF. CDR3 sequence (DNA): TGTGCCAGCAGCTTAGGGACAGGGGGTTTGGGAGAGACCCAGTACTTC.

About this clonotype: This clone may be a read error of a much larger clone one base away. The chain couples TRBV12-3 or TRBV12-4 to TRBJ2-2; D is possibly TRBD2 (5 bases). V was trimmed by 7 bases and J by 5 bases, leaving 17 bases between them. The CDR3 is 15 residues long. The CDR3 reads CASTDRGGKTGELFF. CDR3 in DNA: TGTGCCAGCACCGACCGAGGAGGAAAAACCGGGGAGCTGTTTTTT.

The rearrangement links TRBV7-2 to TRBJ2-5; TRBD2 matches 12 bases. CDR1 and CDR2 from the germline V gene are SGHTA and FQGNSA. After removal of 4 bases from V and 13 bases from J, the junction contained 13 bases not matched to a gene. The CDR3 totals 15 residues. CDR3 nucleotides: TGTGCCAGCAGCTCCAGGACTAGCGGGGCAAACATTCTGTACTTC. Protein: CASSSRTSGANILYF.

The rearrangement links TRBV12-3 or TRBV12-4 to TRBJ1-1, with 8 bases fitting TRBD1. The CDR3 is 14 residues long. J lost 4 bases, V lost 5 bases, and 6 bases had no gene match. The CDR3 bases are TGTGCCAGCAGTAATGACAGGGGAATCACTGAAGCTTTCTTT. Protein sequence: CASSNDRGITEAFF.

The rearrangement uses TRBV6-1 and TRBJ2-1; no firm D call. The germline V and J ends were trimmed by 6 bases and 5 bases, with 5 bases remaining between them. The CDR3 has 11 amino acids. Germline V gene lookup returns CDR1 MNHNS and CDR2 SASEGT. The CDR3 is CASRFDNEQFF. In DNA form, the CDR3 reads TGTGCCAGCAGATTCGACAATGAGCAGTTCTTC.

At least ten counts were recorded for this clonotype. This sequence joins TRBV12-3 or TRBV12-4 and TRBJ2-7; 9 bases map to TRBD2. V trimming: 6 bases; J trimming: 4 bases; junction bases outside the gene matches: 7. The CDR3 contains 14 residues. CDR3 bases: TGTGCCAGCAGACATAGCGGGAGCAAGTACGAGCAGTACTTC. Encoded protein: CASRHSGSKYEQYF.

To note about this clonotype: With a much larger clone just one base away, this may be a read error. The V gene is TRBV7-9, the J gene TRBJ2-1; 8 nucleotides line up with TRBD2. The CDR3 consists of 14 residues. J was trimmed by 7 bases and V by 3 bases; bases with no gene match: 5. CDR1 and CDR2 from the germline V gene are SEHNR and FQNEAQ (reference sequence). The CDR3 is CASSLEGGGNEQFF. The DNA of the CDR3 is TGTGCCAGCAGCTTGGAGGGCGGGGGGAATGAGCAGTTCTTC.

Remarks on this clonotype: Given a much more abundant clone one base away, this may be a read error. V gene TRBV5-8 combines with J gene TRBJ2-5; TRBD1 matches 7 bases. The CDR3 has 16 residues. Per the germline V gene, CDR1 is SGHTS and CDR2 is YDEGEE. CDR3 nucleotides: TGTGTCAGCAGCTTGAACCAGGACAGGTCGCAAGAGACCCAGTACTTC. Translation: CVSSLNQDRSQETQYF.

This sequence joins TRBV19 and TRBJ1-2; tentatively, D is TRBD1 (5 bases). This CDR3 region has 14 residues. CDR1 and CDR2 from the germline V gene are LNHDA and SQIVND (reference sequence). V lost 5 bases and J lost 6, with 16 bases in between. The DNA for the CDR3 is TGTGCCAGTAGTTCCCGGGGGTCCAACCATGGCTACACCTTC. It specifies CASSSRGSNHGYTF.

This clonotype was observed at least ten times. The chain joins TRBV5-1 to TRBJ1-2; D remains ambiguous. The CDR3 is made up of 12 amino acids. Germline V gene sequence: CDR1 SGHRS, CDR2 YFSETQ. Trimming cost V 4 bases and J 3 bases, with 7 bases left between them. In DNA, the CDR3 is TGCGCCAGCAGCCCAGAGGACTATGGCTACACCTTC. Residues: CASSPEDYGYTF. The complete variable domain, with remaining parts taken from reference TRBV5-1 and TRBJ1-2, reads KAGVTQTPRYLIKTRGQQVTLSCSPISGHRSVSWYQQTPGQGLQFLFEYFSETQRNKGNFPGRFSGRQFSNSRSEMNVSTLELGDSALYLCASSPEDYGYTFGSGTRLTVV.

This clonotype occurred many times. V gene TRBV25-1 combines with J gene TRBJ2-1; possibly TRBD2 for D (5 bases). Germline lookup yields CDR1 MGHDK and CDR2 SYGVNS. V gave up 6 bases and J gave up 9 bases, with 12 bases separating them. This CDR3 is 12 amino acids long. As DNA, the CDR3 is TGTGCCAGCAGGACTAACAACGGTGAGCAGTTCTTC. This translates into CASRTNNGEQFF.

The chain couples TRBV5-4 to TRBJ2-2; 7 bases match TRBD2. The CDR3 has 15 amino acids. J gave up 5 bases and V 5 bases, and 9 bases lay outside the gene matches. CDR1 is SGHNT, CDR2 YYREEE, per germline (reference sequence). The chain's CDR3 is CASSGSGAGTGELFF. In nucleotides, the CDR3 is TGTGCCAGCAGTGGCAGCGGGGCCGGGACCGGGGAGCTGTTTTTT.

In DNA form, the CDR3 reads TGTGCCAGCAGCTTTGGAGGGGACTCCCGGACAGATACGCAGTATTTT. Its protein product is CASSFGGDSRTDTQYF. V and J are TRBV5-4 and TRBJ2-3; D perhaps matches TRBD2 (6 bases). The germline V gene encodes CDR1 SGHNT and CDR2 YYREEE (reference sequence). Trimming cost V 2 bases and J 3 bases, with 16 bases left between them. This CDR3 has 16 amino acids.

The chain employs TRBV28 and TRBJ2-6; 8 nucleotides align to TRBD2. From germline, CDR1 is MDHEN and CDR2 SYDVKM. CDR3 length: 15 amino acids. V gave up 6 bases and J gave up 2 bases; unmatched junction bases: 3. The CDR3 region has the DNA TGTGCCAGCAGCAGGACTAGCCCTGGGGCCAACGTCCTGACTTTC. Translation: CASSRTSPGANVLTF.

This clonotype was recorded many times. The V gene is TRBV7-9, the J gene TRBJ1-3, with D perhaps TRBD1 (6 bases). V was shortened by 5 bases and J by 2 bases, with 10 bases between the two germline ends. Germline-derived CDR1 and CDR2 are SEHNR and FQNEAQ (reference sequence). CDR3 length equals 14 residues. The CDR3 spells CASSPNRAGNTIYF. As DNA, the CDR3 is TGTGCCAGCAGCCCAAACAGGGCTGGAAACACCATATATTTT.

This clonotype was picked up many times. CDR3 protein: CASRLDLREQYF. CDR3 nucleotide sequence: TGTGCCAGCAGGTTGGACTTACGCGAGCAGTACTTC. The chain employs TRBV12-3 or TRBV12-4 and TRBJ2-7; D perhaps matches TRBD2 (5 bases). This CDR3 region has 12 residues. Trimming shortened V by 6 bases and J by 6 bases, and 12 bases separated the two germline ends.

This clonotype was observed many times. The rearrangement links TRBV4-1 to TRBJ2-5; TRBD1 matches 10 bases. The CDR3 covers 16 residues. J lost 9 bases, V lost 0 bases, and 10 bases had no gene match. Germline CDR1 MGHRA, CDR2 YSYEKL. The CDR3 protein is CASSQDQGQGSVAQYF. CDR3 nucleotide sequence: TGCGCCAGCAGCCAAGATCAGGGACAGGGGTCGGTGGCCCAGTACTTC.

Turning to this clonotype: A single base separates this from a much larger clone, so it may be a read error. The rearrangement links TRBV4-2 to TRBJ2-2; 8 bases align to TRBD1. The germline V gene encodes CDR1 LGHNA and CDR2 YNFKEQ. The CDR3 is made up of 16 amino acids. The CDR3 region has the DNA TGTGCCAGCAGCCAAGTCGGACAGGGAAACACCGAGGAGCTGTTTTTT. Translated, it gives CASSQVGQGNTEELFF.

This clonotype was seen more than once but under ten times. The chain employs TRBV30 and TRBJ2-3; weak D call: TRBD2 (6 bases). There are 15 residues in the CDR3. The germline V and J ends were trimmed by 2 bases and 0 bases, with 12 bases remaining between them. Per the germline V gene, CDR1 is GTSNPN and CDR2 is SVGIG (reference sequence). CDR3 coding DNA: TGTGCCTGGAGTATGGCTAGCGCGAGCACAGATACGCAGTATTTT. This translates into CAWSMASASTDTQYF.

The CDR3 DNA is TGCAGTGCGGGAGAAAGCGGGAGTGGAGAGACCCAGTACTTC. Its translation is CSAGESGSGETQYF. The chain couples TRBV20-1 to TRBJ2-5; 8 nucleotides align to TRBD2. J lost 4 bases, V lost 6 bases, and 10 bases had no gene match. CDR3 size: 14 residues. Germline values: CDR1 DFQATT, CDR2 SNEGSKA (reference sequence).

Comments on this clonotype: One base away lies a much larger clone, so this may be a sequencing read error. The chain employs TRBV7-6 and TRBJ1-4; TRBD1 matches 12 bases. V lost 5 bases to trimming and J lost 9 bases; unmatched junction nucleotides: 16. The CDR3 is 18 residues long. CDR1 SGHVS and CDR2 FNYEAQ come from the germline V gene. In DNA, the CDR3 is TGTGCCAGCAGCCCGCTCGGGACAGGGGGCAATATTGGGCAAAAACTGTTTTTT. This sequence encodes CASSPLGTGGNIGQKLFF.

This clonotype was seen at least ten times. This sequence joins TRBV29-1 and TRBJ1-2; TRBD1 matches 9 bases. V lost 5 bases, J lost 4 bases, and 11 bases stayed unmatched. Germline loops: CDR1 SQVTM, CDR2 ANQGSEA. The CDR3 loop spans 15 amino acids. The CDR3 is CSVSKQGANSYGYTF. The CDR3 DNA reads TGCAGCGTTTCAAAACAGGGGGCGAATAGCTATGGCTACACCTTC. Drawing the rest from reference TRBV29-1 and TRBJ1-2, the complete variable domain is SAVISQKPSRDICQRGTSLTIQCQVDSQVTMMFWYRQQPGQSLTLIATANQGSEATYESGFVIDKFPISRPNLTFSTLTVSNMSPEDSSIYLCSVSKQGANSYGYTFGSGTRLTVV.

For this clonotype: One end of the junction varies from germline; a read error may be responsible. The CDR3, as DNA: TGTGCCGGCAGTCACTCGAAGGGGGACTCCTACAATGAGCAGTTCTTC. Residues: CAGSHSKGDSYNEQFF. This chain links TRBV6-5 with TRBJ2-1; possible D gene TRBD1, 6 bases. Germline loops: CDR1 MNHEY, CDR2 SVGAGI. There are 16 residues in the CDR3.

This clonotype was recorded at least ten times. This chain joins TRBV29-1 and TRBJ1-2; D call uncertain. The CDR3 loop spans 11 amino acids. V was pared by 4 bases and J by 8 bases, with 11 bases between. Germline lookup yields CDR1 SQVTM and CDR2 ANQGSEA. In DNA form, the CDR3 reads TGCAGCGTTGGGGAGTTAGAGGGCTACACCTTC. It is translated as CSVGELEGYTF.